This T cell receptor (beta chain) was found in a study of response to subunit inactivated influenza vaccine. Broader study findings: Authors proposed each seasonal influenza vaccination draws in few new T cells.

Trimming took 6 bases from V and 2 from J; bases not matched to a gene: 12. This CDR3 has 17 residues. This clonotype was seen repeatedly, ten times or more. Its antigen is not known. TCRdb redid the calling of the RT-PCR reads with MiXCR, one entry per CDR3 protein. The sample records 450,000 to 600,000 distinct CDR3 sequences, approximately 7.3% being singletons. The TCR sequence derives from a man in his fifties or sixties who received an inactivated influenza vaccine. Sequenced here: PBMCs from blood, sampled about 24 months after vaccination. This chain uses TRBV12-3 or TRBV12-4 with TRBJ1-5, with 8 bases that match TRBD1. CDR3 loop: CASSYGQGLRGNQPQHF. In nucleotides, the CDR3 is TGTGCCAGCAGCTATGGACAGGGTTTGAGAGGCAATCAGCCCCAGCATTTT.